This TCR beta chain was recorded in a study of cytomegalovirus exposure and HLA in healthy donors. PCR employed 60 Vbeta and 13 Jbeta primers. Under the authors' procedure: Per a later analysis, the number of unique TCR beta chains was some 82 million, of which 10 million to 11 million were shared. The data were produced by immunoSEQ multiplex PCR, yet TCRdb's version contains in-frame clones alone and is incomplete. That table furnishes V, J and clone size, whereas the DNA furnished D and trimming. Among under 200,000 clones listed, over 70% were seen once. For this clone: Its target is not known.

Study-wide findings and caveats: In a later analysis, a genetic analysis reported fewer productive-TCR N-insertions in an Asian-associated ancestry cluster than the cohort average. As was reported, the HLA-A and HLA-B alleles of most subjects were accurately predicted from TCR beta sequences.

This clonotype was sampled from a woman between 50 and 59 years old in good health and CMV-seronegative. The material sequenced was PBMCs.

This CDR3 reads CASKDRSNEQYF. The CDR3 bases are TGTGCCAGCAAGGACAGGAGCAACGAGCAGTACTTC. V is TRBV28 and J is TRBJ2-7, with 7 positions matching TRBD1. From germline, CDR1 is MDHEN and CDR2 SYDVKM. Germline trimming cut 7 bases from V and 5 bases from J; bases unmatched to any gene: 5. This CDR3 is built from 12 residues.